This entry features one T cell receptor (beta chain) sequence. This sample was taken from a study of technical replicates of blood from a handful of donors. Profiling relied on immunoSEQ multiplex PCR, and the TCRdb table lists in-frame clones only, not all of them. The repertoire holds about 93,000 clones, with about 95% as singletons. In germline, CDR1 is SGHRS, CDR2 YFSETQ. This CDR3 has 17 amino acids. V was clipped by 5 bases and J by 2 bases, with 20 bases between them. This sequence joins TRBV5-1 and TRBJ1-3; D is uncertain. The material sequenced was T cells isolated from PBMCs. This TCR derives from a human donor in good health. The CDR3 DNA reads TGCGCCAGCAGAACGAGTCCGCGGCGATTTACTGGAAACACCATATATTTT. The encoded protein is CASRTSPRRFTGNTIYF.